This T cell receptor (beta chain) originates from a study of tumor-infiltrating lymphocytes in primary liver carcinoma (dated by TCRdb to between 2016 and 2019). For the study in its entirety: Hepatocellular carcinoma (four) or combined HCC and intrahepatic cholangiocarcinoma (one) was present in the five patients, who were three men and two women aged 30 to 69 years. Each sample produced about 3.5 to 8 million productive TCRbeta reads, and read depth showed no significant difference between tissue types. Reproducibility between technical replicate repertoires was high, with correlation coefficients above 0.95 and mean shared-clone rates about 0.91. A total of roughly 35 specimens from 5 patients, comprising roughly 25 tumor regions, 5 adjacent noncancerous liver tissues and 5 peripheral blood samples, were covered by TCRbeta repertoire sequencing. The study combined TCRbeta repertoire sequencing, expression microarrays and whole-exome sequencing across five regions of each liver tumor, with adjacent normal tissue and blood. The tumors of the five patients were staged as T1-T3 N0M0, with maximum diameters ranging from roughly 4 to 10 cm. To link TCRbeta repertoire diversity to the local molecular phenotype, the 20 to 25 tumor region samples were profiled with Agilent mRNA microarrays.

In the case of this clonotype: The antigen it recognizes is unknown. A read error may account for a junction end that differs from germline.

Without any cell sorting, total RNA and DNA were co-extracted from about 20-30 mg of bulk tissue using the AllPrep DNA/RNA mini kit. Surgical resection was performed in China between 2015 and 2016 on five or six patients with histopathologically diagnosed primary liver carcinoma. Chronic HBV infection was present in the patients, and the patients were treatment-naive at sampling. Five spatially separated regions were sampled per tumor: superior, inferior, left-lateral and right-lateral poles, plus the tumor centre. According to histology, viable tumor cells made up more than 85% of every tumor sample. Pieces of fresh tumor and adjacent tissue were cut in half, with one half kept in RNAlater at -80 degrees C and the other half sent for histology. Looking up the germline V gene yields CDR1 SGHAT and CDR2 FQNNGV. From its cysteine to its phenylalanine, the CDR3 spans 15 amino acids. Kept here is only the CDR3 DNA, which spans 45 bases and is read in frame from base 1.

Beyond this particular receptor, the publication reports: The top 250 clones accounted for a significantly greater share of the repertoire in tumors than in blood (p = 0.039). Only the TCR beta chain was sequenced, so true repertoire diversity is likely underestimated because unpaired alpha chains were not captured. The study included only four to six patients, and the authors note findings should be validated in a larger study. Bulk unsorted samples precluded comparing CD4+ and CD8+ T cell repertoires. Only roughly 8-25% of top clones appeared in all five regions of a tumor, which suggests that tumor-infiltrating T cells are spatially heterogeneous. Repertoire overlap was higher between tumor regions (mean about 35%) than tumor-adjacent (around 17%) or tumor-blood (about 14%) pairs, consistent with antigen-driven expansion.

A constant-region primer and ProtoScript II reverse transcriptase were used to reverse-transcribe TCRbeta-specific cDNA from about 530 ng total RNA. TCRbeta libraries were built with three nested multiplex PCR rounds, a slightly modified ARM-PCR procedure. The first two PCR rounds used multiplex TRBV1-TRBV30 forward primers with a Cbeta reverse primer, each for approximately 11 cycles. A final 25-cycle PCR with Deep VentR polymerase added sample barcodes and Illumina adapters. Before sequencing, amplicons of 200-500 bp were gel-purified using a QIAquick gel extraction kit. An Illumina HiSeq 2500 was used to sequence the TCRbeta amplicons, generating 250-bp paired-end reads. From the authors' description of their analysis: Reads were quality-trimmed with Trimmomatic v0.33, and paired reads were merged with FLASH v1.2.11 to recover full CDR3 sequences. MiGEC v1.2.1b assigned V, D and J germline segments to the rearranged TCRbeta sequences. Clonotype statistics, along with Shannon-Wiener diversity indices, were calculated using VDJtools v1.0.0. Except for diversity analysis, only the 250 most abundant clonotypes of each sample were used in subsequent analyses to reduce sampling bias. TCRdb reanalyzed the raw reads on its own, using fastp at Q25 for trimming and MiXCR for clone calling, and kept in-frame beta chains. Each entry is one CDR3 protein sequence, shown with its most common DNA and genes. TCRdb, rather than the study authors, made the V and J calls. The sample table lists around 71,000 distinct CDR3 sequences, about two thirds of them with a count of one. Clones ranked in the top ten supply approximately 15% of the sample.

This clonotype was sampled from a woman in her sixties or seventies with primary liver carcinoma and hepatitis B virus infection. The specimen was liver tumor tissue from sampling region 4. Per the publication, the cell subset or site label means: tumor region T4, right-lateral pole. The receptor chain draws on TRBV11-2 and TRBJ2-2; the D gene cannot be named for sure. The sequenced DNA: TGTACCAGCAACCCTCCGCGAGGACCGACCGGGGAGCTGTTTTTT. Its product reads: CTSNPPRGPTGELFF.